The subject of this entry is one T cell receptor beta chain. Its antigen is undetermined. V was pared by 3 bases and J by 0 bases, with 10 bases between. CDR1 is SGDLS and CDR2 is YYNGEE in the germline V gene. This CDR3 spans 14 amino acids. The protocol was immunoSEQ multiplex PCR, while the TCRdb copy is restricted to in-frame clones and leaves out a portion. Altogether 150,000 to 200,000 clones are present, approximately 80% being singletons, with the ten largest covering around 2%. This record belongs to a study of cytomegalovirus exposure and HLA in healthy donors. Study-level results: According to a later analysis, TCR clusters from the first cohort tended to co-occur in the 120 or so validation repertoires.

The TCR originated in a young man in good health and CMV-seropositive. Sequencing was performed on PBMCs. V and J are TRBV9 and TRBJ2-7, with D maybe TRBD2 (5 bases). CDR3 bases: TGTGCCAGCAGCGCGGACTCTGCCTCCTACGAGCAGTACTTC. It specifies CASSADSASYEQYF.